Shown below are 7 T cell receptor beta chains from a single sample sequenced in a study of cytomegalovirus exposure and HLA in healthy donors. Sequencing was performed with immunoSEQ multiplex PCR; in TCRdb, only in-frame clones are kept and a portion is missing. Here the sample spans roughly 100,000 clones, approximately 94% being singletons. Material for sequencing was PBMCs. The receptors were gathered from a woman younger than 30 in good health and CMV-seronegative.

The sample holds one count of this clone. The V gene is TRBV6-5, the J gene TRBJ1-1, with TRBD1 matching 8 bases. The length of the CDR3 is 13 residues. The germline gives CDR1 MNHEY, CDR2 SVGAGI. J lost 6 bases, V lost 6 bases, and 6 bases had no gene match. The CDR3 coding sequence is TGTGCCAGCAGATTAGGGACAGGCTCTGAAGCTTTCTTT. The encoded protein is CASRLGTGSEAFF.

V gene TRBV21-1 combines with J gene TRBJ1-2. TRBV21-1 is a pseudogene. This CDR3 is built from 12 residues. CDR3 region: CASSKDYYGYTF. As DNA, the CDR3 is TGTGCCAGCAGCAAAGACTACTATGGCTACACCTTC.

This clone was observed a single time. The chain combines TRBV7-2 with TRBJ1-1; TRBD1 might be the D (6 bases). V was clipped by 3 bases and J by 3 bases, with 8 bases between them. Germline V gene data show CDR1 as SGHTA and CDR2 as FQGNSA. The CDR3 spans 13 residues. Here the CDR3 DNA reads TGTGCCAGCAGCTTGGACAGCTACACTGAAGCTTTCTTT. Amino acids: CASSLDSYTEAFF.

This chain uses TRBV27 with TRBJ1-1, with 8 nucleotides matching TRBD1. The V and J ends lost 7 bases and 7 bases, in that order; junction bases with no gene match: 5. This CDR3 region has 12 residues. Germline CDR1 is MNHEY and CDR2 is SMNVEV (reference sequence). The CDR3 nucleotides read TGTGCCAGCATGGACAGGGTAGGTGAAGCTTTCTTT. This encodes CASMDRVGEAFF.

CDR3 coding DNA: TGTGCCAGCAGCTTGGCCGGGTCAAATTACAATGAGCAGTTCTTC. Its protein is CASSLAGSNYNEQFF. This chain joins TRBV13 and TRBJ2-1, with D uncertain. CDR1 and CDR2 (germline): PRHDT, FYEKMQ (reference sequence). Trimming removed 3 bases at V and 4 bases at J, with 13 bases between. The CDR3 is made up of 15 amino acids.

This sequence joins TRBV5-1 and TRBJ2-7; tentative D call: TRBD1 (5 bases). V lost 0 bases and J lost 0, with 10 bases in between. The CDR3 spans 15 residues. The germline gives CDR1 SGHRS, CDR2 YFSETQ. The CDR3 region is CASSLGQGRSYEQYF. The DNA of the CDR3 is TGCGCCAGCAGCTTGGGGCAGGGTCGCTCCTACGAGCAGTACTTC.

The chain recombines TRBV6-5 with TRBJ2-7; 7 bases match TRBD1. The trim removed 3 bases at V and 7 bases at J, leaving 6 bases unmatched. This CDR3 region has 13 residues. The germline V gene encodes CDR1 MNHEY and CDR2 SVGAGI. DNA for the CDR3: TGTGCCAGCAGTTATTTCGCCAGGGGGGAGCAGTACTTC. Protein: CASSYFARGEQYF.